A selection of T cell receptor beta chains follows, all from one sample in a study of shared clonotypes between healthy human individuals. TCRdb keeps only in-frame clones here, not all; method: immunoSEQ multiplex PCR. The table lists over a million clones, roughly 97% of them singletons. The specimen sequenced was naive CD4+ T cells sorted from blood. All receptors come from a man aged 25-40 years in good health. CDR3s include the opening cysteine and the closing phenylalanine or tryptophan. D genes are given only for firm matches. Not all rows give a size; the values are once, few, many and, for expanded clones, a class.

CDR3: CASSLSGGLGEKLFF
DNA: TGTGCCAGCAGTTTAAGCGGGGGTCTTGGGGAAAAACTGTTTTTT
V: TRBV28
D: -
size: -
J: TRBJ1-4

CDR3: CASSVVPTGVGQTQYF
DNA: TGTGCCAGCAGCGTAGTGCCGACAGGGGTCGGGCAGACCCAGTACTTC
V: TRBV9
D: TRBD1
size: -
J: TRBJ2-5

CDR3: CASSLFTQPQHF
DNA: TGTGCCAGCAGTTTATTTACTCAGCCCCAGCATTTT
V: TRBV28
D: -
size: few
J: TRBJ1-5

CDR3: CASRSQETEAFF
DNA: TGTGCCAGCAGGTCACAGGAGACTGAAGCTTTCTTT
V: TRBV28
D: -
size: -
J: TRBJ1-1

CDR3: CASSRDRGTYEQYF
DNA: TGTGCCAGTAGTAGGGACAGGGGAACCTACGAGCAGTACTTC
V: TRBV19
D: TRBD1
size: once
J: TRBJ2-7

CDR3: CASSATSGYSYNEQFF
DNA: TGTGCCAGCAGTGCGACTAGCGGCTACTCCTACAATGAGCAGTTCTTC
V: TRBV6-1
D: TRBD2
size: -
J: TRBJ2-1

CDR3: CASRVLQGDAYEQYF
DNA: TGTGCCAGCAGGGTACTACAGGGAGACGCTTACGAGCAGTACTTC
V: TRBV2
D: -
size: -
J: TRBJ2-7

CDR3: CASSHGQQETQYF
DNA: TGTGCCAGCAGCCACGGACAACAAGAGACCCAGTACTTC
V: TRBV5-4
D: -
size: -
J: TRBJ2-5

CDR3: CSATRGLADNEQFF
DNA: TGCAGCGCAACCAGGGGACTAGCGGACAATGAGCAGTTCTTC
V: TRBV29-1
D: TRBD2
size: -
J: TRBJ2-1

CDR3: CASSLPSDEQFF
DNA: TGTGCCAGCAGCTTGCCTTCGGATGAGCAGTTCTTC
V: TRBV5-4
D: -
size: -
J: TRBJ2-1

CDR3: CASSLGTGPNYEQYF
DNA: TGTGCCAGCTCACTCGGGACAGGTCCAAACTACGAGCAGTACTTC
V: TRBV18
D: TRBD1
size: -
J: TRBJ2-7

CDR3: CASSLGGGQDGYTF
DNA: TGTGCCAGTAGCCTGGGCGGGGGGCAGGATGGCTACACCTTC
V: TRBV19
D: -
size: -
J: TRBJ1-2

CDR3: CSVASPLSGEQYF
DNA: TGCAGCGTTGCCTCTCCACTAAGCGGCGAGCAGTACTTC
V: TRBV29-1
D: -
size: -
J: TRBJ2-7

CDR3: CASSLALDRGGEQYF
DNA: TGCGCCAGCAGCTTGGCCTTGGACAGGGGGGGCGAGCAGTACTTC
V: TRBV5-1
D: TRBD1
size: -
J: TRBJ2-7

CDR3: CASSRSGLPGNEQFF
DNA: TGTGCCAGCAGCCGATCGGGACTTCCTGGCAATGAGCAGTTCTTC
V: TRBV5-4
D: -
size: once
J: TRBJ2-1

CDR3: CASSLSGRNNEQFF
DNA: TGTGCCAGCAGTTTAAGCGGGAGGAATAATGAGCAGTTCTTC
V: TRBV6-5
D: TRBD2
size: -
J: TRBJ2-1

CDR3: CASSLWLAGGTDTQYF
DNA: TGTGCCAGCAGCTTATGGCTAGCGGGGGGCACAGATACGCAGTATTTT
V: TRBV11-2
D: TRBD2
size: -
J: TRBJ2-3

CDR3: CASSLLKREDTQYF
DNA: TGTGCCAGCAGCTTACTCAAAAGGGAAGATACGCAGTATTTT
V: TRBV7-2
D: -
size: -
J: TRBJ2-3

CDR3: CASSKDSYEQYF
DNA: TGTGCCAGCAGCAAGGATTCCTACGAGCAGTACTTC
V: TRBV11-2
D: -
size: -
J: TRBJ2-7

CDR3: CASSQQGSNNEQFF
DNA: TGCGCCAGCAGCCAACAGGGTTCCAACAATGAGCAGTTCTTC
V: TRBV4-1
D: -
size: -
J: TRBJ2-1

CDR3: CASSLRRGSSYEQYF
DNA: TGTGCCAGCAGCTTGCGGCGGGGCTCCTCCTACGAGCAGTACTTC
V: TRBV5-4
D: -
size: -
J: TRBJ2-7

CDR3: CASSSRQGDVNEQFF
DNA: TGTGCCAGCAGTTCAAGACAGGGGGATGTAAATGAGCAGTTCTTC
V: TRBV27
D: TRBD1
size: -
J: TRBJ2-1

CDR3: CAWSFGNPDTQYF
DNA: TGTGCCTGGAGCTTTGGGAATCCCGATACGCAGTATTTT
V: TRBV30
D: -
size: -
J: TRBJ2-3

CDR3: CASSESSNQPQHF
DNA: TGCGCCAGCAGTGAGTCAAGCAATCAGCCCCAGCATTTT
V: TRBV10-2
D: -
size: -
J: TRBJ1-5

CDR3: CASRIPYRENTGELFF
DNA: TGTGCCAGCAGGATTCCCTACAGGGAGAACACCGGGGAGCTGTTTTTT
V: TRBV11-2
D: -
size: -
J: TRBJ2-2

CDR3: CASRDTGSSYEQYF
DNA: TGTGCCAGCAGAGATACAGGGAGCTCCTACGAGCAGTACTTC
V: TRBV27
D: -
size: -
J: TRBJ2-7

CDR3: CASSDFGGRGDTQYF
DNA: TGTGCCAGCAGTGATTTCGGTGGGAGGGGGGATACGCAGTATTTT
V: TRBV9
D: -
size: once
J: TRBJ2-3

CDR3: CASSEPGRRDEQFF
DNA: TGCGCCAGCAGCGAACCCGGGAGGCGCGATGAGCAGTTCTTC
V: TRBV10-1
D: TRBD2
size: -
J: TRBJ2-1

CDR3: CAWSASLLFYEQYF
DNA: TGTGCCTGGAGCGCGTCATTGCTGTTCTACGAGCAGTACTTC
V: TRBV30
D: -
size: -
J: TRBJ2-7

CDR3: CASSYSTRGGTEAFF
DNA: TGTGCCAGCAGTTACTCTACCCGAGGAGGCACTGAAGCTTTCTTT
V: TRBV6-6
D: -
size: -
J: TRBJ1-1

CDR3: CASSKETWGDEQYF
DNA: TGTGCCAGCAGCAAAGAAACTTGGGGCGACGAGCAGTACTTC
V: TRBV21-1
D: -
size: -
J: TRBJ2-7

CDR3: CASSSIVTRSSETQYF
DNA: TGTGCCAGCAGCTCAATTGTCACTAGATCCTCCGAGACCCAGTACTTC
V: TRBV5-8
D: -
size: -
J: TRBJ2-5

CDR3: CASVRGPTSTGNEQFF
DNA: TGCGCCAGCGTCAGGGGGCCGACTAGCACGGGAAATGAGCAGTTCTTC
V: TRBV10-2
D: -
size: once
J: TRBJ2-1

CDR3: CSVLLPGMGVTGELFF
DNA: TGCAGCGTTCTCCTTCCGGGGATGGGGGTTACCGGGGAGCTGTTTTTT
V: TRBV29-1
D: -
size: -
J: TRBJ2-2

CDR3: CASSDPGTGREKLFF
DNA: TGTGCCAGCAGTGATCCCGGGACAGGGCGGGAAAAACTGTTTTTT
V: TRBV25-1
D: TRBD1
size: -
J: TRBJ1-4

CDR3: CASRATDRSNEKLFF
DNA: TGTGCCAGCAGGGCCACGGACAGGTCCAATGAAAAACTGTTTTTT
V: TRBV2
D: TRBD1
size: -
J: TRBJ1-4

CDR3: CASSFISWGETPTDTQYF
DNA: TGTGCCAGCAGTTTCATCAGTTGGGGCGAAACACCCACAGATACGCAGTATTTT
V: TRBV27
D: -
size: once
J: TRBJ2-3

CDR3: CASSSYSGAPGDTQYF
DNA: TGTGCCAGCAGCTCGTACTCAGGGGCCCCAGGGGATACGCAGTATTTT
V: TRBV7-6
D: -
size: -
J: TRBJ2-3

CDR3: CASSYLTSGINNEQFF
DNA: TGTGCCAGCAGTTATTTGACTAGCGGGATAAACAATGAGCAGTTCTTC
V: TRBV6-5
D: TRBD2
size: -
J: TRBJ2-1